Following are 12 T cell receptor beta chains from one sample sequenced in a study of blood T cell repertoires in COVID-19. Sequenced by immunoSEQ multiplex PCR; TCRdb stores in-frame clones only, minus some. The repertoire holds tens of thousands of clones, with approximately 86% as singletons. The specimen sequenced was peripheral blood. The source is a human donor in a cohort sampled during active COVID-19.

The rearrangement links TRBV28 to TRBJ2-7; 7 nucleotides line up with TRBD1. Germline V gene sequence: CDR1 MDHEN, CDR2 SYDVKM. The V gene end was trimmed by 4 bases and the J gene end by 0 bases; junction bases not matched to a gene: 3. The CDR3 is 14 amino acids. The CDR3 loop is CASSSTGASYEQYF. DNA for the CDR3: TGTGCCAGCAGTTCAACAGGGGCCTCCTACGAGCAGTACTTC.

The V gene is TRBV5-1, the J gene TRBJ2-3; maybe TRBD2 (5 bases). CDR3 length: 13 amino acids. V shed 7 bases and J shed 4 bases, with 13 bases lying between them. Germline V CDR1 and CDR2: SGHRS, YFSETQ. The CDR3 coding sequence is TGCGCCAGCCATTCCCCGGGGTCAGATACGCAGTATTTT. This codes for CASHSPGSDTQYF.

In this sample, this clone turned up once. The chain links TRBV5-1 to TRBJ2-3; 7 bases line up with TRBD2. The trim removed 1 base at V and 4 bases at J, leaving 6 bases unmatched. Per germline, CDR1 SGHRS and CDR2 YFSETQ. The CDR3 covers 15 residues. DNA of the CDR3: TGCGCCAGCAGCTTGATTGGGGGAGGGGCAGATACGCAGTATTTT. As protein: CASSLIGGGADTQYF.

The chain joins TRBV4-1 to TRBJ2-7; D perhaps matches TRBD2 (5 bases). Germline loops: CDR1 MGHRA, CDR2 YSYEKL. This CDR3 region has 17 residues. Trimming removed 2 bases at V and 0 bases at J, with 17 bases between. The chain's CDR3 is CASSQPLRAAISYEQYF. CDR3 DNA: TGCGCCAGCAGCCAACCCCTTCGAGCGGCAATCTCCTACGAGCAGTACTTC.

The CDR3 loop reads CAISEGGATETQYF. CDR3 DNA: TGTGCCATCAGTGAAGGGGGGGCAACGGAGACCCAGTACTTC. V and J are TRBV10-3 and TRBJ2-5, with D perhaps TRBD2 (7 bases). The CDR3 sequence is 14 residues long. Germline CDR1 reads ENHRY; CDR2 reads SYGVKD. V was cut by 3 bases and J by 5 bases, with 13 bases left in between.

The CDR3 here is CASSLGSSGENEQFF. The DNA for the CDR3 is TGTGCCAGCAGCCTCGGTAGTAGCGGGGAAAATGAGCAGTTCTTC. The chain combines TRBV9 with TRBJ2-1, with 8 bases aligning to TRBD2. CDR3 length equals 15 residues. V gave up 4 bases and J gave up 7 bases; unmatched junction bases: 10. CDR1 SGDLS and CDR2 YYNGEE come from the germline V gene.

The V gene is TRBV10-3, the J gene TRBJ2-1, with 10 bases fitting TRBD1. The CDR3 has 14 residues. Germline V gene data show CDR1 as ENHRY and CDR2 as SYGVKD. J gave up 6 bases and V 6 bases, and 5 bases lay outside the gene matches. The CDR3 loop reads CAIRGGQGSNEQFF. DNA for the CDR3: TGTGCCATCAGGGGGGGACAGGGGTCCAATGAGCAGTTCTTC.

The chain couples TRBV19 to TRBJ1-2, with D uncertain. CDR3 length equals 13 residues. Germline V lookup: CDR1 LNHDA, CDR2 SQIVND (reference sequence). Trimming stripped 4 bases from V and 6 bases from J, with 12 bases between. In DNA, the CDR3 is TGTGCCAGTAGTAATGGGCAGACTAATGGCTACACCTTC. Its protein product is CASSNGQTNGYTF. The full variable domain, rest sourced from reference TRBV19 and TRBJ1-2, is DGGITQSPKYLFRKEGQNVTLSCEQNLNHDAMYWYRQDPGQGLRLIYYSQIVNDFQKGDIAEGYSVSREKKESFPLTVTSAQKNPTAFYLCASSNGQTNGYTFGSGTRLTVV.

This clone turned up a few times. V and J are TRBV5-1 and TRBJ2-2, with 8 bases matching TRBD1. Germline CDR1 SGHRS, CDR2 YFSETQ. J gave up 0 bases and V 7 bases, and 2 bases lay outside the gene matches. This CDR3 is built from 14 residues. CDR3 in amino acids: CASRQGPNTGELFF. CDR3 coding DNA: TGCGCCAGCCGACAGGGGCCGAACACCGGGGAGCTGTTTTTT.

The chain is built from TRBV3-1 (or the pseudogene TRBV3-2) and TRBJ2-5; TRBD2 agrees at 13 bases. Germline CDR1 LGHDT, CDR2 YNNKEL (reference sequence). This CDR3 region has 17 residues. The J segment lost 1 base and the V segment lost 4 bases, leaving 6 bases of the junction unmatched. The CDR3 nucleotides read TGTGCCAGCAGCCGACTAGCGGGGGGCCCGGGCCAAGAGACCCAGTACTTC. This translates into CASSRLAGGPGQETQYF.

The chain is built from TRBV19 and TRBJ1-1; a weak D match, TRBD1 (5 bases). This CDR3 has 13 residues. Germline assignment: CDR1 LNHDA and CDR2 SQIVND (reference sequence). V shed 6 bases and J shed 1 base, with 9 bases lying between them. The CDR3 nucleotides read TGTGCCAGTAGCCTACAGGAGAACACTGAAGCTTTCTTT. It yields the protein CASSLQENTEAFF.

The J gene is TRBJ1-5, the V gene TRBV2, with TRBD1 matching over 8 bases. Trimming removed 7 bases from V and 6 bases from J; junction bases left unmatched: 8. The CDR3 covers 14 residues. Per the germline V gene, CDR1 is SNHLY and CDR2 is FYNNEI. The CDR3 nucleotides read TGTGCCAGCAAATCCAGGGGGCTGAGTCAGCCCCAGCATTTT. As protein: CASKSRGLSQPQHF.